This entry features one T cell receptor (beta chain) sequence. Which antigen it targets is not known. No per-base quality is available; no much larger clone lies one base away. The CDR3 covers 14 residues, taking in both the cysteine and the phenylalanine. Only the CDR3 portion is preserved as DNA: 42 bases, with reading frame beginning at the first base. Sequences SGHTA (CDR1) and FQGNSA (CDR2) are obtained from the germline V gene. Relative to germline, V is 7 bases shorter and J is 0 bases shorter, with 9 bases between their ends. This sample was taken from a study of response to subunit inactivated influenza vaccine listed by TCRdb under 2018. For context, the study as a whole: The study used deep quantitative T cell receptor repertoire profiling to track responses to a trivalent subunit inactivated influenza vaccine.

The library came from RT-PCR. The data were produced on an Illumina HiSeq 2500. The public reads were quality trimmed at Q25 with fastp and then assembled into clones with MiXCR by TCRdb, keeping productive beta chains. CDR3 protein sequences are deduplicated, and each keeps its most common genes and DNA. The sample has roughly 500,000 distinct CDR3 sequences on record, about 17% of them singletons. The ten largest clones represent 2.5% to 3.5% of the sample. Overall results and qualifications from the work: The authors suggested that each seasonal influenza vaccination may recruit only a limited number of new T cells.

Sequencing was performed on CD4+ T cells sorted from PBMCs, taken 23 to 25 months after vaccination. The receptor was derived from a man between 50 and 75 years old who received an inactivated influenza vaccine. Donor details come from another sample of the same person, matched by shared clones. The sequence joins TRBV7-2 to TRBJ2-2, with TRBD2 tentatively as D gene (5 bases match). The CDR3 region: CASTPLANTGELFF. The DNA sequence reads TGTGCCAGCACCCCACTAGCGAACACCGGGGAGCTGTTTTTT.